The table lists the clone carrying this T cell receptor (beta chain) with a few counts. What it recognizes is unknown. The TCRbeta library incorporated unique molecular identifiers. TCRdb analysed the PCR reads with MiXCR anew, one entry per CDR3 protein. The sample records hundreds of thousands of distinct CDR3 sequences, about 15% being singletons. This sample is drawn from a study of T-cell reconstitution after alpha-beta-depleted transplantation in children. Points from the study as a whole: Some patients showed high day-60 TCRbeta diversity, which derived from surviving recipient T cells and thymic progenitors. One year post-transplant, T-cell counts and diversity were largely derived from T cells produced anew.

The source was PBMCs, mostly from graft donor cells, collected 360 days after TCRalphabeta/CD19-depleted stem cell transplant. This receptor was taken from a male patient aged 2-10 years who had a stem cell transplant for acute lymphoblastic leukemia, so the T cells may come from the graft donor.

The CDR3 here is CASSATLTSGSYEQYF. CDR3 in DNA: TGTGCCAGTAGTGCGACCCTGACTAGCGGATCCTACGAGCAGTACTTC. J is TRBJ2-7 and V is TRBV19; 9 bases fit TRBD2. This CDR3 is 16 amino acids long. The V segment lost 5 bases and the J segment 1 base; nucleotides outside the gene matches: 9. CDR1 is LNHDA, CDR2 SQIVND, per germline (reference sequence).